The TCR beta chain under discussion was sequenced for a study of early T cells in non-severe SARS-CoV-2 infection. Study details: Sequencing of unsorted whole blood was done on bulk RNA, leaving chains unpaired.

The study's findings and limits: VDJdb matching skewed toward anti-spike CD8 responses, missing private and CD4 specificities.

There are many counts of this clonotype. Its specificity is not known. Individual cDNA molecules were tagged with unique molecular identifiers, the study reported. MiXCR, run by TCRdb on the 5' RACE reads, gives a single entry per CDR3 protein. The sample records roughly 72,000 distinct CDR3 sequences, roughly 13% being singletons. The TCR sequence derives from an adult who was a healthcare worker with PCR-confirmed SARS-CoV-2 infection or an uninfected control (not recorded which). Input material: whole blood.

The CDR3 sequence: CASATPGQGSGHEQFF. The CDR3 DNA follows: TGTGCCAGCGCCACTCCGGGACAGGGTAGTGGCCATGAGCAGTTCTTC. The rearrangement uses TRBV7-2 and TRBJ2-1, with 9 bases aligning to TRBD1. The germline gives CDR1 SGHTA, CDR2 FQGNSA. Trimming cost V 8 bases and J 8 bases; bases outside gene matches: 16. CDR3 length: 16 amino acids.